The rows below give T cell receptor beta chains drawn from one sample of a study of blood T cell repertoires in COVID-19. The assay was immunoSEQ multiplex PCR, and TCRdb's table has in-frame clones only and misses some. The table includes 150,000 to 200,000 clones, about nine tenths detected once. Sequencing was done on a sample of peripheral blood. These receptors were collected from a man aged 55 to 70 with acute or convalescent COVID-19. CDR3s include the opening cysteine and the closing phenylalanine or tryptophan. Each record gives: J gene, clone size, V gene, D gene, CDR3 DNA, CDR3 protein. D genes are given only for firm matches. Size tells how often a clone was seen (once, few, many) or the class of an expanded clone, and some rows leave it out.

J: TRBJ1-2; size: .; V: TRBV5-4; D: .; DNA: TGTGCCAGCAGCCCAGACAAATTTAACTATGGCTACACCTTC; CDR3: CASSPDKFNYGYTF
J: TRBJ1-5; size: .; V: TRBV19; D: .; DNA: TGTGCCAGTAGTATAAATCCGGGTTATAGCAATCAGCCCCAGCATTTT; CDR3: CASSINPGYSNQPQHF
J: TRBJ1-2; size: .; V: TRBV19; D: .; DNA: TGTGCCAGTAGTGGTAAGGACACCTTCTATGGCTACACCTTC; CDR3: CASSGKDTFYGYTF
J: TRBJ1-5; size: few; V: TRBV19; D: TRBD1; DNA: TGTGCCAGTAGTATTCTCTTGAGAAGGGGACAGGGGGATCAGCCCCAGCATTTT; CDR3: CASSILLRRGQGDQPQHF
J: TRBJ1-1; size: .; V: TRBV6-5; D: .; DNA: TGTGCCAGCAGTTCCGGGGATAGAATCACTGAAGCTTTCTTT; CDR3: CASSSGDRITEAFF
J: TRBJ2-3; size: .; V: TRBV6-1; D: .; DNA: TGTGCCAGCAGTGAACTTAATCCGTCTACTAGCACAGATACGCAGTATTTT; CDR3: CASSELNPSTSTDTQYF
J: TRBJ1-2; size: .; V: TRBV5-1; D: .; DNA: TGCGCCAGCAGCTTGGAACGGGCTAACTATGGCTACACCTTC; CDR3: CASSLERANYGYTF
J: TRBJ2-7; size: .; V: TRBV11-2; D: TRBD1; DNA: TGTGCCAGCAGAAAATACGGACAGGGGGCATACGAGCAGTACTTC; CDR3: CASRKYGQGAYEQYF
J: TRBJ2-1; size: .; V: TRBV9; D: TRBD1; DNA: TGTGCCAGCAACCCGGGACAGGGGGCCGGTGAGCAGTTCTTC; CDR3: CASNPGQGAGEQFF
J: TRBJ2-7; size: once; V: TRBV25-1; D: .; DNA: TGTGCCAGCAGTGAATCACTAGGTTACTACGAGCAGTACTTC; CDR3: CASSESLGYYEQYF
J: TRBJ1-2; size: few; V: TRBV11-2; D: TRBD1; DNA: TGTGCCAGCAGCATCGGACAGGGGGCGAGAGGCTACACCTTC; CDR3: CASSIGQGARGYTF